A selection of T cell receptor beta chains follows, all from one sample in a study of OX40 agonist ivuxolimab in advanced cancers. The protocol was immunoSEQ multiplex PCR, while the TCRdb copy is restricted to in-frame clones and leaves out a portion. The table has some 46,000 clones, around nine tenths seen once; the top ten hold 14% to 15%. This specimen was CD4+ or CD8+ T cells sorted from blood, taken in a trial of the OX40 agonist ivuxolimab. Receptors originate from an adult with an advanced solid tumor such as melanoma, head and neck, liver or kidney cancer. Both conserved end residues are part of each CDR3. Each record gives: J gene, V gene, CDR3 protein.

>TRBJ2-5|TRBV18
CASSPPATSGRGRETQYF
>TRBJ1-1|TRBV5-1
CASSDYRGVNTEAFF
>TRBJ2-7|TRBV29-1
CSVRTKLSYEQYF
>TRBJ1-6|TRBV30
CAWSVERITFYNSPLHF
>TRBJ2-7|TRBV5-8
CASARSSGVLSYEQYF
>TRBJ2-5|TRBV6-4
CASSPLAGGQETQYF
>TRBJ2-7|TRBV2
CASMTTNEQYF
>TRBJ1-4|TRBV4-1
CASSLRNEKLFF
>TRBJ1-2|TRBV5-1
CASSLDINRGRDYGYTF
>TRBJ2-5|TRBV6-5
CASSRANQETQYF
>TRBJ2-1|TRBV5-1
CASSLGSSYNEQFF
>TRBJ2-2|TRBV19
CASSIVVPPGAGELFF
>TRBJ2-5|TRBV30
CAWRSSALQETQYF
>TRBJ2-3|TRBV19
CASNLVAGGPAAQYF
>TRBJ2-5|TRBV18
CASSPGTGGETQYF
>TRBJ2-2|TRBV11-2
CASSYSGGRRDTGELFF
>TRBJ1-1|TRBV6-5
CASSYSIQLDTEAFF
>TRBJ2-3|TRBV4-2
CASSFSDRGTDTQYF
>TRBJ1-1|TRBV2
CASRGLTNTEAFF
>TRBJ2-1|TRBV5-1
CASSLTGLAGAIEQFF
>TRBJ2-3|TRBV9
CASSPRDSTDTQYF
>TRBJ1-1|TRBV15
CATSIRGTEAFF
>TRBJ2-5|TRBV6-6
CASSPDGETQYF
>TRBJ2-7|TRBV7-6
CASSLDRGSTYEQYF
>TRBJ2-3|TRBV23-1
CASSQSPGGPFDTQYF
>TRBJ2-7|TRBV11-2
CASSLEIVQGAYEQYF
>TRBJ2-1|TRBV11-2
CASSLTGLAGGNEQFF
>TRBJ2-2|TRBV25-1
CASSDEAGAGTGELFF
>TRBJ2-7|TRBV6-1
CASGISYEQYF
>TRBJ2-3|TRBV18
CASSPPPPDTQYF
>TRBJ2-1|TRBV7-9
CASSSGAVDNEQFF
>TRBJ1-3|TRBV6-5
CASRESGNTIYF
>TRBJ2-7|TRBV5-1
CASSLVWLAGAAYEQYF
>TRBJ1-6|TRBV2
CASSVQGDYNSPLHF
>TRBJ2-1|TRBV4-3
CASSTRQEGAEQFF
>TRBJ2-5|TRBV6-1
CASSEAAGGPETQYF
>TRBJ2-7|TRBV11-2
CASSTKLGTSEQYF
>TRBJ2-5|TRBV7-7
CASSPNLETQYF
>TRBJ2-1|TRBV6-1
CASQRLAGDYNEQFF
>TRBJ2-7|TRBV5-1
CASSLAGTWDYEQYF
>TRBJ2-1|TRBV5-4
CASSFAGTSGPYNEQFF
>TRBJ2-3|TRBV7-9
CASSKGGSHTQYF
>TRBJ2-7|TRBV28
CASSLSDIHEQYF
>TRBJ2-2|TRBV7-9
CASRDWVTGELFF
>TRBJ1-5|TRBV19
CASSLRSNQPQHF
>TRBJ1-5|TRBV28
CASRVPSWTDSNQPQHF
>TRBJ2-7|TRBV5-1
CASSVGGSSYEQYF
>TRBJ2-2|TRBV4-2
CASSPRTGGELFF
>TRBJ1-6|TRBV25-1
CASSESLGQGHSPLHF
>TRBJ2-7|TRBV6-1
CASSEVWGDSYEQYF
>NA|TRBV30
CAWSVGTGYEQYF
>TRBJ1-2|TRBV5-1
CASSLVYRGASGYTF
>TRBJ1-4|TRBV7-3
CASSLYGQGANEKLFF
>TRBJ1-4|TRBV19
CASSPRGATNEKLFF